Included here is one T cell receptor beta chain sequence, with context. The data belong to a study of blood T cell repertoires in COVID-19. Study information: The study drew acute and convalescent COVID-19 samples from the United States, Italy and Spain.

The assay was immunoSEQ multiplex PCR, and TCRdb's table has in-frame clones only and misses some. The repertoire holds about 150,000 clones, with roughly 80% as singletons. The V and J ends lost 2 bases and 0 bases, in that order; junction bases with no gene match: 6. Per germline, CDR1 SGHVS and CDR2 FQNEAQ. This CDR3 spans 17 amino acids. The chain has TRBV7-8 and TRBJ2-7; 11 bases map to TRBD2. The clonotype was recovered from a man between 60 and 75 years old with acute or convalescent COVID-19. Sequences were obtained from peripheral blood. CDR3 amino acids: CASSLRLAGPSSYEQYF. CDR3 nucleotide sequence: TGTGCCAGCAGCTTAAGACTAGCGGGGCCTAGCTCCTACGAGCAGTACTTC.